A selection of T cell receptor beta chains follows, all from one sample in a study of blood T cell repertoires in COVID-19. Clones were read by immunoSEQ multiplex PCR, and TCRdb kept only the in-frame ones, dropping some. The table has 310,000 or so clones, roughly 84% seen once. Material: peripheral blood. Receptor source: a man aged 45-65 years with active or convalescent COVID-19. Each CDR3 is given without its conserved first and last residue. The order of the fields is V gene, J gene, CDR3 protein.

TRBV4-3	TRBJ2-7	ASSRSGTEPYEQY
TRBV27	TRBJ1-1	ASSLRRETEAF
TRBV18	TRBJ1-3	ASSTGGSSGNTIY
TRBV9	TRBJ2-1	ASSVERGRARNEQF
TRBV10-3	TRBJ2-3	AIRTSGGGADTQY
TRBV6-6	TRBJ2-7	ASSLSRTGNEQY
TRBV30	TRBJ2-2	AWLSLNTGELF
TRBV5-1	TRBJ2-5	ASSLREASGRQETQY
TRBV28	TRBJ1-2	ASTQGARGYT
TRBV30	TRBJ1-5	AWNSGGGPNQPQH
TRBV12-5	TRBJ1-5	ASTQGNQPQH